This paragraph covers one T cell receptor (beta chain) sequence. The sample is drawn from a study of OX40 agonist ivuxolimab in advanced cancers. Study details: Patients got intravenous ivuxolimab at 0.01 to 10 mg/kg every 2 weeks.

Sequencing was performed with immunoSEQ multiplex PCR; in TCRdb, only in-frame clones are kept and a portion is missing. The sample has around 60,000 clones; around 84% are singletons. Germline assignment: CDR1 SGHRS and CDR2 YFSETQ. CDR3 length: 14 amino acids. V lost 4 bases to trimming and J lost 4 bases, with 14 bases between them. The TCR was taken from an adult with an advanced solid tumor such as melanoma, head and neck, liver or kidney cancer. The chain carries TRBV5-1 and TRBJ1-1; D uncertain. This sample comprised CD4+ or CD8+ T cells sorted from blood, obtained in a trial of the OX40 agonist ivuxolimab. The CDR3 protein is CASSPSDFGTEAFF. The CDR3 nucleotides read TGCGCCAGCAGCCCATCTGACTTTGGCACTGAAGCTTTCTTT.